The present TCR beta chain was sequenced within a study of identical twins. TCRdb ran MiXCR on the 5' RACE reads and lists one entry per CDR3 protein. The sample records about 190,000 distinct CDR3 sequences, less than 20% being singletons. This clonotype showed up just a few times. Its antigen is still unknown. Overall study findings and caveats: Those out-of-frame alpha sequences shared by twins showed an excess of low generation probability.

These same data were also listed under a study on T cells expressing NK-cell markers.

The sequenced material came from CD8+ T cells sorted from blood. This clonotype was obtained from a woman aged 18-29 years in good health.

CDR3 sequence reads: CSVIGTGAYEQYF. The DNA for the CDR3 is TGCAGCGTGATTGGGACAGGGGCCTACGAGCAGTACTTC. The V call is TRBV29-1, the J call TRBJ2-7; TRBD1 aligns across 10 bases. The CDR3 is 13 residues long. Losses at the gene ends were 6 bases for V and 2 bases for J; bases not matched to a gene: 4. The V gene's germline CDR1 is SQVTM and CDR2 ANQGSEA.